This T cell receptor (beta chain) was recovered during a study of blood T cell repertoires in COVID-19. On the study more broadly: Samples of COVID-19 (acute and convalescent) were obtained from the United States, Italy and Spain.

TCRdb keeps only in-frame clones here, not all; method: immunoSEQ multiplex PCR. The data hold fewer than 200,000 clones, with about 82% observed a single time. CDR1 and CDR2 from the germline V gene are SGHVS and FQNEAQ. The CDR3 is made up of 12 amino acids. V shed 5 bases and J shed 3 bases, with 5 bases lying between them. The sequenced material came from peripheral blood. This clonotype was sampled from a man between 70 and 80 years old with active or convalescent COVID-19. The chain has TRBV7-8 and TRBJ1-5; unclear D gene. The DNA for the CDR3 is TGTGCCAGCAGCCGGTACAATCAGCCCCAGCATTTT. This gives the protein CASSRYNQPQHF.